A single sample gave rise to the 19 T cell receptor beta chains below, sequenced in a study of control samples from healthy donors and cancer patients. Libraries were prepared by immunoSEQ multiplex PCR; TCRdb keeps only in-frame clonotypes and omits some of them. The sample consists of about 150,000 clones, more than 85% of them appearing once. Sequencing input: blood. The receptors were gathered from a young man in good health.

This chain joins TRBV9 and TRBJ1-1; D is ambiguous. The V gene's germline CDR1 is SGDLS and CDR2 YYNGEE. CDR3 length: 13 residues. Trimming removed 0 bases at V and 3 bases at J, with 6 bases between. The CDR3 DNA sequence: TGTGCCAGCAGCGTAGAGATCCACACTGAAGCTTTCTTT. This gives the protein CASSVEIHTEAFF.

This chain joins TRBV12-3 or TRBV12-4 and TRBJ2-4; 7 positions match TRBD1. With V trimmed by 4 bases and J by 7 bases, 4 bases remained unmatched. The CDR3 has 13 amino acids. The CDR3 here is CASSSDRVNIQYF. DNA for the CDR3: TGTGCCAGCAGTTCCGACAGGGTGAACATTCAGTACTTC.

The CDR3 bases are TGCAGCGTTTATGGCGGGGGGGCCTACGAGCAGTACTTC. Translating gives CSVYGGGAYEQYF. This chain links TRBV29-1 with TRBJ2-7, with 9 bases that match TRBD2. The junction had 4 bases not matched to a gene; V was cut back by 5 bases and J by 2 bases. Germline V gene sequence: CDR1 SQVTM, CDR2 ANQGSEA. The CDR3 runs 13 residues.

This clone was observed once. This same CDR3 is encoded by further DNA sequences in the sample. The CDR3 sequence: CASGTSGYNEQFF. CDR3 nucleotides: TGTGCCAGCGGGACTAGCGGTTACAATGAGCAGTTCTTC. The V gene is TRBV19, the J gene TRBJ2-1; 11 bases match TRBD2. The CDR3 is 13 residues long. CDR1 is LNHDA, CDR2 SQIVND, per germline (reference sequence). The trim removed 9 bases at V and 4 bases at J, leaving 2 bases unmatched.

The chain links TRBV7-9 to TRBJ1-6, with D unclear. The V gene lost 1 base and the J gene lost 8 bases, with 12 bases spanning the gap. This CDR3 region has 15 residues. Germline V gene sequence: CDR1 SEHNR, CDR2 FQNEAQ (reference sequence). This chain's CDR3 is CASSLVAGLDSPLHF. In DNA, the CDR3 is TGTGCCAGCAGCTTAGTAGCAGGCCTGGATTCACCCCTCCACTTT.

In this sample, this clone turned up a few times. V is TRBV6-1 and J is TRBJ2-1; D gene unclear. The CDR3 is 13 amino acids. V lost 3 bases and J 4 bases, leaving 7 bases between the germline ends. Per the germline V gene, CDR1 is MNHNS and CDR2 is SASEGT. The CDR3 sequence is CASSDRPYNEQFF. The CDR3 nucleotides are TGTGCCAGCAGTGACCGCCCATACAATGAGCAGTTCTTC.

The CDR3 DNA sequence: TGTGCCAGCACGACATCCGCCGGGACAGTGAACACTGAAGCTTTCTTT. It translates to CASTTSAGTVNTEAFF. The chain couples TRBV11-2 to TRBJ1-1; 7 bases fit TRBD1. The CDR3 runs to 16 residues. V shed 7 bases, J shed 0 bases, and the junction held 11 bases outside the gene matches. CDR1 and CDR2 (germline): SGHAT, FQNNGV.

The V gene is TRBV20-1, the J gene TRBJ1-6; perhaps TRBD1 as D (6 bases). V lost 3 bases, J lost 5 bases, and 14 bases lay in between. CDR3 length: 15 amino acids. Looked up from germline, CDR1 is DFQATT and CDR2 is SNEGSKA (reference sequence). The chain's CDR3 is CSASVRQGNNSPLHF. CDR3 DNA: TGCAGTGCTAGTGTCCGGCAGGGGAATAATTCACCCCTCCACTTT.

The rearrangement uses TRBV19 and TRBJ1-3; perhaps TRBD1 as D (6 bases). Germline V lookup: CDR1 LNHDA, CDR2 SQIVND (reference sequence). The CDR3 contains 15 residues. The V gene lost 6 bases and the J gene lost 0 bases, with 12 bases spanning the gap. CDR3 region: CASRTQGLSGNTIYF. CDR3 coding DNA: TGTGCCAGTAGAACACAGGGACTCTCTGGAAACACCATATATTTT.

The chain has TRBV7-9 and TRBJ1-2, with D maybe TRBD1 (6 bases). Germline loops: CDR1 SEHNR, CDR2 FQNEAQ (reference sequence). V was pared by 8 bases and J by 2 bases, with 12 bases between. The CDR3 length is 13 residues. Here the CDR3 reads CASSGVLNYGYTF. As DNA, the CDR3 is TGTGCCAGCTCAGGGGTACTCAACTATGGCTACACCTTC.

This clone was counted between two and nine times. This rearrangement joins TRBV2 to TRBJ1-5; no firm D call. Trimming pared 6 bases from V and 0 bases from J, leaving 9 bases between. This CDR3 region has 14 residues. CDR1 and CDR2 from the germline V gene are SNHLY and FYNNEI. This CDR3 is CASRGAYSNQPQHF. The CDR3 DNA reads TGTGCCAGCAGAGGAGCATATAGCAATCAGCCCCAGCATTTT. Looking up the rest from reference TRBV2 and TRBJ1-5 gives the full variable domain: EPEVTQTPSHQVTQMGQEVILRCVPISNHLYFYWYRQILGQKVEFLVSFYNNEISEKSEIFDDQFSVERPDGSNFTLKIRSTKLEDSAMYFCASRGAYSNQPQHFGDGTRLSIL.

DNA for the CDR3: TGCGCCAGCAGCATGACAGGGTTCGGCTCTGGAAACACCATATATTTT. Residues: CASSMTGFGSGNTIYF. This chain connects TRBV5-1 to TRBJ1-3, with 7 bases fitting TRBD1. Trimming cost V 4 bases and J 0 bases; bases outside gene matches: 7. Germline-derived CDR1 and CDR2 are SGHRS and YFSETQ. The CDR3 extends over 16 amino acids. Drawing the rest from reference TRBV5-1 and TRBJ1-3, the complete variable domain is KAGVTQTPRYLIKTRGQQVTLSCSPISGHRSVSWYQQTPGQGLQFLFEYFSETQRNKGNFPGRFSGRQFSNSRSEMNVSTLELGDSALYLCASSMTGFGSGNTIYFGEGSWLTVV.

The chain employs TRBV15 and TRBJ1-2, with D perhaps TRBD1 (6 bases). Per the germline V gene, CDR1 is LNHNV and CDR2 is YYDKDF (reference sequence). The germline V and J ends were trimmed by 3 bases and 4 bases, with 9 bases remaining between them. The CDR3 sequence is 13 residues long. The CDR3 coding sequence is TGTGCCACCAGCAGTAGGGGGGCCTATGGCTACACCTTC. Residues: CATSSRGAYGYTF.

This clone was seen once. The chain links TRBV30 to TRBJ2-5; TRBD1 agrees at 10 bases. The CDR3 extends over 17 amino acids. Germline values: CDR1 GTSNPN, CDR2 SVGIG (reference sequence). V shed 4 bases and J 1 base; nucleotides not matched to a gene: 12. The CDR3 region has the DNA TGTGCCTGGATGGGACAGGGGACATCCTGGACCCAAGAGACCCAGTACTTC. Encoded protein: CAWMGQGTSWTQETQYF.

This clone was recorded only once. The chain recombines TRBV5-6 with TRBJ1-1, with D unclear. The CDR3 covers 14 residues. Germline V lookup: CDR1 SGHDT, CDR2 YYEEEE. V lost 3 bases to trimming and J lost 7 bases, with 16 bases between them. The DNA for the CDR3 is TGTGCCAGCAGCTCTGCAGAGGTAACTTTTGAAGCTTTCTTT. It translates to CASSSAEVTFEAFF.

This sequence joins TRBV5-1 and TRBJ2-5; 9 bases fit TRBD1. The assigned J gene may be wrong: the sequence end matches TRBJ2-7 better. Germline assignment: CDR1 SGHRS and CDR2 YFSETQ. CDR3 length: 13 amino acids. The CDR3 DNA follows: TGCGCCAGCAGCATGGGACAGGGATACGAGCAGTACTTC. It is translated as CASSMGQGYEQYF.

V gene TRBV11-2 combines with J gene TRBJ2-7; D is ambiguous. Germline V CDR1 and CDR2: SGHAT, FQNNGV. Trimming shortened V by 1 base and J by 0 bases, and 10 bases separated the two germline ends. CDR3 size: 15 residues. CDR3 sequence reads: CASSLGLAPSYEQYF. The DNA of the CDR3 is TGTGCCAGCAGCTTAGGTTTGGCCCCCTCCTACGAGCAGTACTTC.

A note on this clone: The sample has other DNA sequences that encode this CDR3 too. The chain carries TRBV6-2 or TRBV6-3 and TRBJ2-7, with TRBD2 identical over 7 bases. CDR3 length: 13 amino acids. The V segment lost 2 bases and the J segment 2 bases; nucleotides outside the gene matches: 0. Germline V lookup: CDR1 MNHEY, CDR2 SVGEGT. Here the CDR3 reads CASSYSGAYEQYF. The CDR3 DNA reads TGTGCCAGCAGTTACAGCGGGGCCTACGAGCAGTACTTC.

This clone was found once. V gene TRBV7-9 combines with J gene TRBJ1-4, with D uncertain. V lost 1 base to trimming and J lost 5 bases, with 11 bases between them. Germline V gene lookup returns CDR1 SEHNR and CDR2 FQNEAQ (reference sequence). The CDR3 covers 15 residues. Here the CDR3 reads CASSLGWEENEKLFF. The CDR3 bases are TGTGCCAGCAGCTTAGGCTGGGAAGAGAATGAAAAACTGTTTTTT.